These 25 T cell receptor beta chains were sequenced from one sample in a study of blood T cell repertoires in COVID-19. Profiled with immunoSEQ multiplex PCR; TCRdb holds only in-frame clones, not every one. The sample includes 150,000 to 200,000 clones, around nine tenths of them seen just once. Sequencing was performed on peripheral blood. The receptors originated from a woman aged 65 to 85 with COVID-19, enrolled during active disease.

The chain carries TRBV28 and TRBJ2-2; the match to TRBD1 covers 8 bases. This CDR3 region has 14 residues. Trimming took 6 bases from V and 5 from J; bases not matched to a gene: 5. Germline values: CDR1 MDHEN, CDR2 SYDVKM. In DNA, the CDR3 is TGTGCCAGCAGGTCAGGGGGCAGGACCGGGGAGCTGTTTTTT. It specifies CASRSGGRTGELFF.

The V and J genes are TRBV19 and TRBJ1-1; a possible D gene is TRBD1 (5 bases). The CDR3 loop spans 14 amino acids. Germline V gives CDR1 LNHDA, CDR2 SQIVND (reference sequence). The V end was cut by 2 bases, the J end by 4 bases, with 11 bases between. CDR3 sequence (DNA): TGTGCCAGTAGTATACAGGTTGGGGCCACTGAAGCTTTCTTT. Protein product: CASSIQVGATEAFF.

Only one count was recorded for this clone. This chain joins TRBV5-1 and TRBJ1-1; no firm D call. The CDR3 loop spans 13 amino acids. V was clipped by 2 bases and J by 0 bases, with 5 bases between them. The germline V gene encodes CDR1 SGHRS and CDR2 YFSETQ. CDR3 loop: CASSFEVNTEAFF. DNA for the CDR3: TGCGCCAGCAGCTTCGAGGTGAACACTGAAGCTTTCTTT.

This sequence joins TRBV2 and TRBJ2-5, with 8 bases aligning to TRBD1. The germline V gene encodes CDR1 SNHLY and CDR2 FYNNEI. The V gene end was trimmed by 1 base and the J gene end by 4 bases; junction bases not matched to a gene: 5. The CDR3 length is 15 residues. CDR3 nucleotide sequence: TGTGCCAGCAGTGAAGACGGCAGGGGGCGAGAGACCCAGTACTTC. It is translated as CASSEDGRGRETQYF.

The J gene is TRBJ1-5, the V gene TRBV19; perhaps TRBD1 as D (5 bases). CDR1 and CDR2 from the germline V gene are LNHDA and SQIVND (reference sequence). Trimming cost V 7 bases and J 0 bases, with 19 bases left between them. This CDR3 has 17 residues. The CDR3 here is CASTVQANPYSNQPQHF. The CDR3 nucleotides are TGTGCCAGTACGGTACAGGCGAACCCGTATAGCAATCAGCCCCAGCATTTT.

The chain recombines TRBV2 with TRBJ2-7; 9 bases are shared with TRBD1. The CDR3 loop spans 14 amino acids. Trimming took 6 bases from V and 5 from J; bases not matched to a gene: 8. Looked up from germline, CDR1 is SNHLY and CDR2 is FYNNEI. This CDR3 reads CASRPGTGWDEQYF. CDR3 in DNA: TGTGCCAGCAGACCCGGGACAGGGTGGGACGAGCAGTACTTC.

The CDR3 loop reads CATSDRAGYTF. In nucleotides, the CDR3 is TGTGCCACCAGTGACAGGGCTGGCTACACCTTC. V and J are TRBV24-1 and TRBJ1-2, with D maybe TRBD1 (5 bases). The CDR3 sequence is 11 residues long. The V gene lost 4 bases and the J gene lost 7 bases, with 6 bases spanning the gap. Germline V gene data show CDR1 as KGHDR and CDR2 as SFDVKD.

J is TRBJ2-3 and V is TRBV19, with D possibly being TRBD2 (6 bases). The germline CDR1 and CDR2 sequences are LNHDA and SQIVND (reference sequence). This CDR3 has 16 residues. Trimming shortened V by 6 bases and J by 2 bases, and 18 bases separated the two germline ends. CDR3 DNA sequence: TGTGCCAGTAGCTCGCGGGAAGCCACCAACACAGATACGCAGTATTTT. Protein product: CASSSREATNTDTQYF.

The chain recombines TRBV3-1 (or the pseudogene TRBV3-2) with TRBJ2-1; 12 bases align to TRBD1. The V gene end was trimmed by 5 bases and the J gene end by 8 bases; junction bases not matched to a gene: 10. The germline CDR1 and CDR2 sequences are LGHDT and YNNKEL (reference sequence). This CDR3 contains 16 residues. CDR3 sequence (DNA): TGTGCCAGCAGCTGGGTCTCGGGACAGGGGGCGGATGAGCAGTTCTTC. Translating it yields CASSWVSGQGADEQFF.

This clone appeared once. The chain uses TRBV6-2 or TRBV6-3 and TRBJ2-2, with 7 nucleotides matching TRBD2. This CDR3 comprises 15 residues. Per the germline V gene, CDR1 is MNHEY and CDR2 is SVGEGT. The junction had 6 bases not matched to a gene; V was cut back by 2 bases and J by 6 bases. The CDR3 bases are TGTGCCAGCAGTTACGGGCAGGGAGGGCCCGGGGAGCTGTTTTTT. Its translation: CASSYGQGGPGELFF.

V and J are TRBV5-1 and TRBJ2-1; 9 bases map to TRBD2. V lost 0 bases to trimming and J lost 8 bases; unmatched junction nucleotides: 9. The CDR3 totals 16 residues. CDR1 SGHRS and CDR2 YFSETQ come from the germline V gene. The CDR3 bases are TGCGCCAGCAGCTTGGCTGCGGGAGGGCCTGGCTATGAGCAGTTCTTC. Its protein product is CASSLAAGGPGYEQFF.

The rearrangement joins TRBV28 to TRBJ1-1, with D unclear. The V gene's germline CDR1 is MDHEN and CDR2 SYDVKM. Trimming shortened V by 6 bases and J by 0 bases, and 14 bases separated the two germline ends. The CDR3 loop spans 15 amino acids. The CDR3 DNA follows: TGTGCCAGCAGATCACCGGGAATCATGAACACTGAAGCTTTCTTT. It is translated as CASRSPGIMNTEAFF. The entire variable domain, with the rest obtained from reference TRBV28 and TRBJ1-1, is as follows: DVKVTQSSRYLVKRTGEKVFLECVQDMDHENMFWYRQDPGLGLRLIYFSYDVKMKEKGDIPEGYSVSREKKERFSLILESASTNQTSMYLCASRSPGIMNTEAFFGQGTRLTVV.

The chain employs TRBV5-1 and TRBJ2-7; TRBD2 matches 8 bases. The germline V gene has CDR1 SGHRS and CDR2 YFSETQ. J was trimmed by 3 bases and V by 5 bases; bases with no gene match: 7. The length of the CDR3 is 14 residues. CDR3 amino acids: CASRSLAGNYEQYF. The CDR3 nucleotides read TGCGCCAGCAGGTCCCTAGCGGGCAACTACGAGCAGTACTTC. Full variable domain (remainder filled in from reference TRBV5-1 and TRBJ2-7): KAGVTQTPRYLIKTRGQQVTLSCSPISGHRSVSWYQQTPGQGLQFLFEYFSETQRNKGNFPGRFSGRQFSNSRSEMNVSTLELGDSALYLCASRSLAGNYEQYFGPGTRLTVT.

The chain couples TRBV19 to TRBJ1-1; no definite D call. V lost 1 base, J lost 1 base, and 4 bases lay in between. The CDR3 totals 13 residues. The germline gives CDR1 LNHDA, CDR2 SQIVND (reference sequence). The CDR3, as DNA: TGTGCCAGTAGTATAGCCAAGAACACTGAAGCTTTCTTT. Translated: CASSIAKNTEAFF.

V usage is TRBV10-2 and J usage is TRBJ2-7; D not resolved. This CDR3 region has 13 residues. V lost 7 bases and J 1 base, leaving 11 bases between the germline ends. Germline values: CDR1 WSHSY, CDR2 SAAADI. The CDR3 is CASIAASSYEQYF. CDR3 sequence (DNA): TGCGCCAGCATTGCGGCTAGTTCCTACGAGCAGTACTTC.

This clone was seen just once. The rearrangement links TRBV28 to TRBJ1-1; 9 nucleotides match TRBD1. The CDR3 is 14 amino acids. The V segment lost 2 bases and the J segment 3 bases; nucleotides outside the gene matches: 1. The germline V gene has CDR1 MDHEN and CDR2 SYDVKM. The CDR3 bases are TGTGCCAGCAGTTTAGACAGGGGGTACACTGAAGCTTTCTTT. Protein product: CASSLDRGYTEAFF.

This clone was observed a single time. The J gene is TRBJ2-1, the V gene TRBV10-3; TRBD2 aligns across 7 bases. This CDR3 spans 16 amino acids. After removal of 3 bases from V and 2 bases from J, the junction contained 7 bases not matched to a gene. Germline CDR1 reads ENHRY; CDR2 reads SYGVKD. The CDR3 protein is CAISDTSSGTYNEQFF. In DNA, the CDR3 is TGTGCCATCAGTGATACTTCTAGCGGAACCTACAATGAGCAGTTCTTC.

The chain couples TRBV29-1 to TRBJ1-3; D call uncertain. The CDR3 covers 14 residues. Germline V CDR1 and CDR2: SQVTM, ANQGSEA. V lost 5 bases to trimming and J lost 0 bases, with 11 bases between them. CDR3 sequence: CSVRWRHSGNTIYF. CDR3 DNA: TGCAGCGTTCGTTGGCGACACTCTGGAAACACCATATATTTT.

Here the CDR3 DNA reads TGTGCCTGGGGTAACAGGGTACCCACTGAAGCTTTCTTT. It yields the protein CAWGNRVPTEAFF. This chain joins TRBV30 and TRBJ1-1, with D maybe TRBD1 (6 bases). CDR3 length: 13 residues. Deletions cut 5 bases from V and 4 bases from J, with 14 bases between. CDR1 is GTSNPN, CDR2 SVGIG, per germline (reference sequence).

The gene calls are TRBV11-2 and TRBJ2-5; TRBD2 aligns across 10 bases. The CDR3 runs to 18 residues. The germline V gene encodes CDR1 SGHAT and CDR2 FQNNGV. V dropped 6 bases and J dropped 5; count of bases not matched to a gene: 18. CDR3: CASRSRASGRGIRETQYF. CDR3 sequence (DNA): TGTGCCAGCAGGTCACGGGCTAGCGGGAGAGGGATCCGGGAGACCCAGTACTTC.

The rearrangement uses TRBV28 and TRBJ2-2; 8 nucleotides match TRBD1. From germline, CDR1 is MDHEN and CDR2 SYDVKM. With 5 bases clipped from V and 4 bases from J, the junction kept 9 bases outside the gene matches. The CDR3 is 16 residues long. The CDR3 sequence: CASSTTGGSGTGELFF. Here the CDR3 DNA reads TGTGCCAGCAGTACTACAGGGGGTTCGGGCACCGGGGAGCTGTTTTTT.

The chain recombines TRBV6-2 or TRBV6-3 with TRBJ2-1, with 9 bases matching TRBD2. V was pared by 2 bases and J by 10 bases, with 21 bases of the junction left unmatched. CDR3 length: 19 amino acids. Germline V CDR1 and CDR2: MNHEY, SVGEGT. The CDR3 coding sequence is TGTGCCAGCAGTTACACGGAAAGAAGTAAGCGGGAGGCGATTTGGGAGCAGTTCTTC. Its protein is CASSYTERSKREAIWEQFF.

This clone was seen only a few times. The sample contains more than one DNA sequence encoding this CDR3. The chain joins TRBV19 to TRBJ2-7; D is unresolved. Trimming removed 5 bases at V and 4 bases at J, with 6 bases between. CDR3 length: 11 residues. In germline, CDR1 is LNHDA, CDR2 SQIVND (reference sequence). CDR3 bases: TGTGCCAGTAGTTCTCGTTACGAGCAGTACTTC. Translated: CASSSRYEQYF.

The chain couples TRBV19 to TRBJ1-1; maybe TRBD1 (6 bases). V lost 4 bases and J lost 0, with 18 bases in between. The CDR3 has 17 amino acids. Germline loops: CDR1 LNHDA, CDR2 SQIVND (reference sequence). The CDR3 region is CASSTKQGSGMNTEAFF. For the CDR3, the DNA is TGTGCCAGTAGTACTAAACAGGGATCAGGGATGAACACTGAAGCTTTCTTT.

V gene TRBV30 combines with J gene TRBJ1-6; 7 positions agree with TRBD1. The CDR3 has 13 residues. From germline, CDR1 is GTSNPN and CDR2 SVGIG (reference sequence). V lost 7 bases and J lost 3; bases outside the gene matches: 3. This CDR3 reads CAYGTDYNSPLHF. CDR3 sequence (DNA): TGTGCCTACGGGACAGACTATAATTCACCCCTCCACTTT.